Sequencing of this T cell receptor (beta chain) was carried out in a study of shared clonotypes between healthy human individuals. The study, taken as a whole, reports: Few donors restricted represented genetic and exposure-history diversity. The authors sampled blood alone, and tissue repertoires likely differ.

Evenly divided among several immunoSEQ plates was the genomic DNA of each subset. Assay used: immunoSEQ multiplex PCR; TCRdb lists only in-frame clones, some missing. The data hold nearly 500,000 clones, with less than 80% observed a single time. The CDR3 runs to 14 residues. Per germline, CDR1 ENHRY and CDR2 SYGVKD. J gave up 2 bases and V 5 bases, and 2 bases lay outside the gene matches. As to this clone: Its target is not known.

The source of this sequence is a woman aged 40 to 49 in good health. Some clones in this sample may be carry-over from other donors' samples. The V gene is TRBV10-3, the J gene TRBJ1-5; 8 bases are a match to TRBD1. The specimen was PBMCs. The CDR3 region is CAISTDRGNQPQHF. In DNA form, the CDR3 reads TGTGCCATCAGTACGGACAGGGGCAATCAGCCCCAGCATTTT.